These 22 T cell receptor beta chains were all obtained from the same sample, sequenced in a study of T cell responses to AZD1222 COVID-19 vaccine. Data came from immunoSEQ multiplex PCR; TCRdb stores just in-frame clones and leaves some out. This table holds some 120,000 clones, approximately 82% found once. This specimen was peripheral blood, taken 28 days after the second AZD1222 dose. Every receptor here comes from an adult who received the AZD1222 COVID-19 vaccine.

The chain recombines TRBV13 with TRBJ2-4; 8 nucleotides match TRBD1. This CDR3 comprises 16 residues. The J segment lost 0 bases and the V segment lost 5 bases, leaving 6 bases of the junction unmatched. Germline assignment: CDR1 PRHDT and CDR2 FYEKMQ (reference sequence). CDR3 protein: CASSVTGVAAKNIQYF. DNA for the CDR3: TGTGCCAGCAGCGTGACAGGGGTTGCAGCCAAAAACATTCAGTACTTC.

This chain uses TRBV6-5 with TRBJ2-7; the D gene is possibly TRBD1 (6 bases). Between the trimmed V and J ends, which lost 7 bases and 1 base, there was a span of 14 bases. Germline V lookup: CDR1 MNHEY, CDR2 SVGAGI. The CDR3 runs 14 residues. The chain's CDR3 is CASKLNRDSYEQYF. The CDR3 DNA reads as TGTGCCAGCAAACTAAACAGGGATTCCTACGAGCAGTACTTC.

This clone was seen only a few times. The rearrangement uses TRBV5-4 and TRBJ1-1; D unclear. The CDR3 totals 14 residues. Trimming pared 0 bases from V and 4 bases from J, leaving 10 bases between. Germline V gives CDR1 SGHNT, CDR2 YYREEE (reference sequence). The CDR3 region is CASSLGARSTEAFF. CDR3 sequence (DNA): TGTGCCAGCAGCTTGGGGGCGCGAAGCACTGAAGCTTTCTTT.

The chain is built from TRBV16 and TRBJ1-3; no definite D call. The CDR3 is 14 residues long. V lost 2 bases and J 2 bases, leaving 7 bases between the germline ends. From germline, CDR1 is KGHSY and CDR2 FQNENV. The DNA for the CDR3 is TGTGCCAGCAGCCAAGGGAAGACTGGAAACACCATATATTTT. Translated, it gives CASSQGKTGNTIYF.

J is TRBJ2-1 and V is TRBV6-2 or TRBV6-3; maybe TRBD2 (7 bases). Germline V gene lookup returns CDR1 MNHEY and CDR2 SVGEGT. V was cut by 5 bases and J by 9 bases, with 23 bases left in between. The CDR3 runs 16 residues. Written as DNA, the CDR3 is TGTGCCAGCAGTCCGTCGGTGGGGGGGCCTCGAAGTGAGCAGTTCTTC. This sequence encodes CASSPSVGGPRSEQFF.

The rearrangement joins TRBV12-5 to TRBJ2-2; 8 nucleotides agree with TRBD2. V lost 4 bases to trimming and J lost 1 base; unmatched junction nucleotides: 8. CDR1 is LGHNT, CDR2 FRNRAP, per germline. The CDR3 spans 17 residues. In nucleotides, the CDR3 is TGTGCTAGTGGTTGGGCCTTAGCGGGGCAGAACACCGGGGAGCTGTTTTTT. This gives the protein CASGWALAGQNTGELFF. Full variable domain (rest looked up from reference TRBV12-5 and TRBJ2-2): DARVTQTPRHKVTEMGQEVTMRCQPILGHNTVFWYRQTMMQGLELLAYFRNRAPLDDSGMPKDRFSAEMPDATLATLKIQPSEPRDSAVYFCASGWALAGQNTGELFFGEGSRLTVL.

The chain is built from TRBV6-5 and TRBJ2-2; 7 bases line up with TRBD1. CDR1 and CDR2 (germline): MNHEY, SVGAGI. There are 15 residues in the CDR3. V gave up 8 bases and J gave up 6 bases; unmatched junction bases: 12. DNA for the CDR3: TGTGCCAGCCAGTTTCCGGGACAGCGGTCCGGGGAGCTGTTTTTT. Its protein is CASQFPGQRSGELFF.

This clone was seen just once. The V call is TRBV6-5, the J call TRBJ1-1, with a possible D match to TRBD1 (6 bases). V gave up 8 bases and J gave up 7 bases, with 14 bases separating them. The CDR3 totals 12 residues. In germline, CDR1 is MNHEY, CDR2 SVGAGI. CDR3 sequence: CASSKRTDEAFF. CDR3 coding DNA: TGTGCCAGCTCGAAAAGGACAGATGAAGCTTTCTTT.

The chain recombines TRBV28 with TRBJ2-2, with D possibly matching TRBD1 (7 bases). Germline V gene lookup returns CDR1 MDHEN and CDR2 SYDVKM. The ends were cut back, 7 bases at V and 5 bases at J, with 20 bases in the middle. CDR3 length equals 16 residues. CDR3 coding DNA: TGTGCCAGCACCCGAGCCGGGCAGGGGGGAACCGGGGAGCTGTTTTTT. It translates to CASTRAGQGGTGELFF.

The CDR3 DNA reads TGCAGTGCTAGTCTGGGACGGAATAATTCACCCCTCCACTTT. Its protein product is CSASLGRNNSPLHF. This chain connects TRBV20-1 to TRBJ1-6; a possible D gene is TRBD1 (5 bases). This CDR3 is 14 amino acids long. Germline CDR1 is DFQATT and CDR2 is SNEGSKA (reference sequence). V lost 3 bases and J lost 5, with 11 bases in between.

The chain has TRBV30 and TRBJ1-1; D is unresolved. CDR3 size: 13 residues. Trimming stripped 2 bases from V and 7 bases from J, with 14 bases between. Germline V gives CDR1 GTSNPN, CDR2 SVGIG (reference sequence). Here the CDR3 reads CAWSLPPTDEAFF. The CDR3 DNA is TGTGCCTGGAGTCTTCCTCCAACGGATGAAGCTTTCTTT.

This chain uses TRBV7-8 with TRBJ2-5; maybe TRBD1 (6 bases). The germline gives CDR1 SGHVS, CDR2 FQNEAQ. The CDR3 consists of 14 residues. Trimming cost V 4 bases and J 4 bases, with 13 bases left between them. CDR3 coding DNA: TGTGCCAGCAGCTCAGGGGTCGGTACAGAGACCCAGTACTTC. Encoded protein: CASSSGVGTETQYF.

The rearrangement uses TRBV9 and TRBJ1-1; 9 bases align to TRBD1. J was trimmed by 8 bases and V by 5 bases; bases with no gene match: 16. The CDR3 is 16 amino acids. The germline CDR1 and CDR2 sequences are SGDLS and YYNGEE. In DNA form, the CDR3 reads TGTGCCAGCAGTGTTCTACAGGGGGCGCGCCTGGAAGAAGCTTTCTTT. Translating gives CASSVLQGARLEEAFF. Full variable domain (outside the CDR3, taken from reference TRBV9 and TRBJ1-1): DSGVTQTPKHLITATGQRVTLRCSPRSGDLSVYWYQQSLDQGLQFLIQYYNGEERAKGNILERFSAQQFPDLHSELNLSSLELGDSALYFCASSVLQGARLEEAFFGQGTRLTVV.

V is TRBV29-1 and J is TRBJ2-1; no clear D gene. The germline V gene encodes CDR1 SQVTM and CDR2 ANQGSEA. The V and J ends lost 3 bases and 0 bases respectively, with 9 bases between them. This CDR3 spans 14 amino acids. The CDR3 reads CSVEIRSSYNEQFF. The CDR3 DNA sequence: TGCAGCGTTGAGATACGGAGCTCCTACAATGAGCAGTTCTTC.

The chain combines TRBV10-3 with TRBJ2-5; TRBD1 agrees at 7 bases. The CDR3 has 12 residues. Trimming removed 6 bases from V and 3 bases from J; junction bases left unmatched: 1. Germline V gene lookup returns CDR1 ENHRY and CDR2 SYGVKD. In DNA, the CDR3 is TGTGCCATCAGAGGACAGGAAGAGACCCAGTACTTC. It translates to CAIRGQEETQYF.

The V and J genes are TRBV6-5 and TRBJ1-6; 7 nucleotides line up with TRBD1. Germline CDR1 reads MNHEY; CDR2 reads SVGAGI. There are 14 residues in the CDR3. Trimming cost V 3 bases and J 8 bases; bases outside gene matches: 4. The CDR3 DNA is TGTGCCAGCAGTTATGAGGGGGCTGATTCACCCCTCCACTTT. It codes for CASSYEGADSPLHF.

The chain is built from TRBV3-1 (or the pseudogene TRBV3-2) and TRBJ1-5; D gene ambiguous. V was shortened by 1 base and J by 4 bases, with 11 bases between the two germline ends. The CDR3 is 15 residues long. Germline assignment: CDR1 LGHDT and CDR2 YNNKEL (reference sequence). Here the CDR3 DNA reads TGTGCCAGCAGCCAAGGAGGCGGGCTTAATCAGCCCCAGCATTTT. Residues: CASSQGGGLNQPQHF.

This clone came up a few times. CDR3 residues: CASSSTYPISYF. Here the CDR3 DNA reads TGTGCCAGCAGCTCGACCTACCCGATCTCGTACTTC. The chain carries TRBV7-9 and TRBJ2-7, with D hard to call. V was cut by 4 bases and J by 12 bases, with 16 bases left in between. This CDR3 comprises 12 residues. Germline lookup yields CDR1 SEHNR and CDR2 FQNEAQ (reference sequence).

This sequence joins TRBV29-1 and TRBJ2-6; weak D call: TRBD2 (5 bases). This CDR3 contains 14 residues. The V gene lost 7 bases and the J gene lost 0 bases, with 10 bases spanning the gap. Germline V gene sequence: CDR1 SQVTM, CDR2 ANQGSEA. CDR3 protein: CSAADYSGANVLTF. In DNA, the CDR3 is TGCAGCGCGGCAGACTACTCTGGGGCCAACGTCCTGACTTTC. The full variable domain, its missing parts supplied by reference TRBV29-1 and TRBJ2-6, is SAVISQKPSRDICQRGTSLTIQCQVDSQVTMMFWYRQQPGQSLTLIATANQGSEATYESGFVIDKFPISRPNLTFSTLTVSNMSPEDSSIYLCSAADYSGANVLTFGAGSRLTVL.

This rearrangement joins TRBV5-8 to TRBJ2-1; 11 bases agree with TRBD2. Per the germline V gene, CDR1 is SGHTS and CDR2 is YDEGEE. Trimming took 1 base from V and 10 from J; bases not matched to a gene: 7. CDR3 length: 15 residues. CDR3 sequence (DNA): TGTGCCAGCAGCTTGTCTAGCGGGGGGCATCCCGAGCAGTTCTTC. It encodes CASSLSSGGHPEQFF.

The chain combines TRBV6-6 with TRBJ1-2; D gene unclear. The germline V gene encodes CDR1 MNHNY and CDR2 SVGAGI (reference sequence). Deletions cut 7 bases from V and 5 bases from J, with 14 bases between. The CDR3 runs to 13 residues. In nucleotides, the CDR3 is TGTGCCAGCATCCAAGGGAACGAATATGGCTACACCTTC. Protein: CASIQGNEYGYTF.

The V gene is TRBV9, the J gene TRBJ1-6, with a weak D call TRBD1 (5 bases). The V end was cut by 3 bases, the J end by 9 bases, with 16 bases between. The CDR3 totals 15 residues. Germline CDR1 reads SGDLS; CDR2 reads YYNGEE. CDR3 DNA sequence: TGTGCCAGCAGCGCAACCGCCGGGACTTCTTCACCCCTCCACTTT. Its protein product is CASSATAGTSSPLHF.